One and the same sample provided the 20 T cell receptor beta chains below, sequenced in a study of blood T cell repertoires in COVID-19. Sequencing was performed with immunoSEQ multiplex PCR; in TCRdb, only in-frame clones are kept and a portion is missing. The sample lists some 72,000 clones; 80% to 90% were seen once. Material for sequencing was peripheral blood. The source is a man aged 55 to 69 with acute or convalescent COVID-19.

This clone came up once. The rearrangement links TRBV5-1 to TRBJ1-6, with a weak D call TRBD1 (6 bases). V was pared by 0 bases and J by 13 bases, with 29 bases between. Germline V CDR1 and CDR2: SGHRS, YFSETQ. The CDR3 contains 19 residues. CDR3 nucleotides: TGCGCCAGCAGCTTGGGAATCGTTGGACAGAACTCGTTAGGGTCGCCCCTCCACTTT. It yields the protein CASSLGIVGQNSLGSPLHF.

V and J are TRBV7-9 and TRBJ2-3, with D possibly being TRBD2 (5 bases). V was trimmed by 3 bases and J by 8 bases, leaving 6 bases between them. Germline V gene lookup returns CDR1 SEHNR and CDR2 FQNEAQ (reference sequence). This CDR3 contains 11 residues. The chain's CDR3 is CASSFEGTQYF. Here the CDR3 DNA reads TGTGCCAGCAGCTTTGAGGGTACGCAGTATTTT.

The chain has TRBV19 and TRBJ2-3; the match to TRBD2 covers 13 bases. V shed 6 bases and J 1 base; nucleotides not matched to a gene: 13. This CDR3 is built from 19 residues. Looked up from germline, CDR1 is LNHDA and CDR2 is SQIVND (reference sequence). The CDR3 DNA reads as TGTGCCAGTAGCTTCACCCGTCCAGGACTAGCGGGAGGCACAGATACGCAGTATTTT. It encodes CASSFTRPGLAGGTDTQYF.

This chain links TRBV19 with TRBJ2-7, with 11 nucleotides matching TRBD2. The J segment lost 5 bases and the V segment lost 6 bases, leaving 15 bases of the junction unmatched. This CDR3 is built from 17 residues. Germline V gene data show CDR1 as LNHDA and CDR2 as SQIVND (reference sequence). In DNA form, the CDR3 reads TGTGCCAGTAGATTGAGTCTAGCGGGAGGAGGTTGGCACGAGCAGTACTTC. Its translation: CASRLSLAGGGWHEQYF.

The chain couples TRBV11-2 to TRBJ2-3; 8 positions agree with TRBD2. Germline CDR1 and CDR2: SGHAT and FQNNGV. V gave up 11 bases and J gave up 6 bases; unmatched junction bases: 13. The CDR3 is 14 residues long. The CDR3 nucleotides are TGTGCCGGAACTAGCGGTGGGTCACTGGATACGCAGTATTTT. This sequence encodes CAGTSGGSLDTQYF.

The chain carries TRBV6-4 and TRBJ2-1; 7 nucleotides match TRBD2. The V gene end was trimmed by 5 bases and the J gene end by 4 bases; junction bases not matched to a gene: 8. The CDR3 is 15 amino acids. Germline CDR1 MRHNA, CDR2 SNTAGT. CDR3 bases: TGTGCCAGCAGTTCGGGCGGGGGTGATTACAATGAGCAGTTCTTC. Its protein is CASSSGGGDYNEQFF.

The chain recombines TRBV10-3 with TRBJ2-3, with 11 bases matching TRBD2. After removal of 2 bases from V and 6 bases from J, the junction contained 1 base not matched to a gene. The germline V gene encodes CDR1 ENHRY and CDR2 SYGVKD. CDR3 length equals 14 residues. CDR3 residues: CAISERTSGDTQYF. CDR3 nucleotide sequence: TGTGCCATCAGTGAGAGGACTAGCGGGGATACGCAGTATTTT.

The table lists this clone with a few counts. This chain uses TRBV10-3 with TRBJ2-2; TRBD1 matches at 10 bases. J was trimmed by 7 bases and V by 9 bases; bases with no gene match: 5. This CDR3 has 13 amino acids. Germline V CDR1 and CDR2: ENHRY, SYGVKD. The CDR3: CAIRQGASGELFF. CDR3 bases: TGTGCCATTCGACAGGGGGCAAGCGGGGAGCTGTTTTTT.

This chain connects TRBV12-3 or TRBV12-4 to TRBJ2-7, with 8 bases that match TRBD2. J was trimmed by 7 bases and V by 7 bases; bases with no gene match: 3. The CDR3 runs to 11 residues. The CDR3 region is CASTPGGEQYF. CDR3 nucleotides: TGTGCCAGCACCCCGGGGGGGGAGCAGTACTTC.

CDR3 sequence: CASSGWTGVTDTQYF. CDR3 DNA sequence: TGTGCCAGTAGTGGATGGACAGGGGTCACAGATACGCAGTATTTT. The chain combines TRBV19 with TRBJ2-3; 9 bases are a match to TRBD1. The V segment lost 5 bases and the J segment 2 bases; nucleotides outside the gene matches: 5. The CDR3 sequence is 15 residues long. Germline values: CDR1 LNHDA, CDR2 SQIVND (reference sequence).

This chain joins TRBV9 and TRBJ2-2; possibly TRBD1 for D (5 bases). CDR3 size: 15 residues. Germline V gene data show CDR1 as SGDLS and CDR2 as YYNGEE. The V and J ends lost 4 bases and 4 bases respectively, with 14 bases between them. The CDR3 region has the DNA TGTGCCAGCAGCTTACACAGGTTAGGCACCGGGGAGCTGTTTTTT. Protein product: CASSLHRLGTGELFF.

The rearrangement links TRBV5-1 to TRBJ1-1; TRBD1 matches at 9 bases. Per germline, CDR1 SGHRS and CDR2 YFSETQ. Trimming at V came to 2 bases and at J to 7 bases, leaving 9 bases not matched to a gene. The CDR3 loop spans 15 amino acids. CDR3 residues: CASSFGDRALGEAFF. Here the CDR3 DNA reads TGCGCCAGCAGCTTTGGGGACAGGGCTTTGGGTGAAGCTTTCTTT.

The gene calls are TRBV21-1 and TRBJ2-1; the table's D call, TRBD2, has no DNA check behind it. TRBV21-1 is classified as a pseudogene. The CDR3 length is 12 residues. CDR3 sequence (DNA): TGTGCCAGCAGCAAAGGGGGTCTAGCGCGGTTCTTC. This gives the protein CASSKGGLARFF.

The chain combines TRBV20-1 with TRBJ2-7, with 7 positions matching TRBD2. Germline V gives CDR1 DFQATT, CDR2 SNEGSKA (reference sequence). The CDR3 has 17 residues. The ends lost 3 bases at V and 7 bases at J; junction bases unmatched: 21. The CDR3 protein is CSASLTTFSGGRGEQYF. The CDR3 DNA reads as TGCAGTGCTAGTCTGACTACCTTTTCGGGGGGAAGGGGTGAGCAGTACTTC.

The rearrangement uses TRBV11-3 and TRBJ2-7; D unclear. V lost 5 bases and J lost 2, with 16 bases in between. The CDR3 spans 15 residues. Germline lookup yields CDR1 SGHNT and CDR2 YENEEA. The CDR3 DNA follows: TGTGCCAGCAGCCTAGGCTCTTCGGCGGCCTACGAGCAGTACTTC. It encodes CASSLGSSAAYEQYF.

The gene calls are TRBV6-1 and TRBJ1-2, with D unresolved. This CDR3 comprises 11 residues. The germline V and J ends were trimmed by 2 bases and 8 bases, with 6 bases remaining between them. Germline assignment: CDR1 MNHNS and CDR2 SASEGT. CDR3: CASSENTGYTF. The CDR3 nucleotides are TGTGCCAGCAGTGAAAACACCGGCTACACCTTC.

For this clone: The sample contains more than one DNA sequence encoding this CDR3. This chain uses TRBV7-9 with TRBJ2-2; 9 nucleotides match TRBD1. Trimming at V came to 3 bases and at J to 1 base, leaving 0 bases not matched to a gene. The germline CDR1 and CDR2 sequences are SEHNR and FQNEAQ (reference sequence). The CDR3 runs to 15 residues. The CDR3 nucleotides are TGTGCCAGCAGCTTGGGACAGGGGAACACCGGGGAGCTGTTTTTT. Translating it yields CASSLGQGNTGELFF.

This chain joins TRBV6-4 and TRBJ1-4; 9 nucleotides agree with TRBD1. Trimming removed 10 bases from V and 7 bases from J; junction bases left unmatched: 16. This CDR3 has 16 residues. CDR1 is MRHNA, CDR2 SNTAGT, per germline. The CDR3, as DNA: TGTGCCATCAACAGCCGGGACAGGGAATGGGGTGAAAAACTGTTTTTT. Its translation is CAINSRDREWGEKLFF.

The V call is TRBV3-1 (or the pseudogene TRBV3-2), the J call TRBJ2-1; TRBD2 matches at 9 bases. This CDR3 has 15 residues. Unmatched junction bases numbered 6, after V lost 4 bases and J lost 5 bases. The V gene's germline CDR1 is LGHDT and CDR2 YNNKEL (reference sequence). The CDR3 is CASSPGLAFNNEQFF. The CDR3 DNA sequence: TGTGCCAGCAGCCCGGGACTAGCTTTCAACAATGAGCAGTTCTTC.

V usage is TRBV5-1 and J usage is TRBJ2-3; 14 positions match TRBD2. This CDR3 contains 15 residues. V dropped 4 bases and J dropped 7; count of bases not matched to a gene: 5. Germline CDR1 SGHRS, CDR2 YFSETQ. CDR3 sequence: CASSSGTSGRNTQYF. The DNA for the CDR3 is TGCGCCAGCAGCAGCGGGACTAGCGGGAGAAATACGCAGTATTTT.